These 6 T cell receptor beta chains share one sample of origin, sequenced in a study of cytomegalovirus exposure and HLA in healthy donors. PCR used 60 Vbeta primers and 13 Jbeta primers. Measured with immunoSEQ multiplex PCR; TCRdb has only the in-frame clones, and not every one. The sample gives some 150,000 clones, 70% to 85% of which show up once; less than 1.5% is in the top ten. Sequences were obtained from PBMCs. These receptors were collected from a young man in good health and CMV-seropositive.

The chain has TRBV2 and TRBJ1-5; D is ambiguous. Germline CDR1 SNHLY, CDR2 FYNNEI. The V end was cut by 7 bases, the J end by 0 bases, with 13 bases between. CDR3 length equals 15 residues. CDR3 nucleotides: TGTGCCAGCATGGAGTATGGACTTAGCAATCAGCCCCAGCATTTT. Protein: CASMEYGLSNQPQHF.

This clone came up once. This chain uses TRBV7-3 with TRBJ2-5, with a possible D match to TRBD2 (6 bases). Germline lookup yields CDR1 SGHTA and CDR2 FQGTGA. Trimming shortened V by 5 bases and J by 5 bases, and 18 bases separated the two germline ends. There are 15 residues in the CDR3. CDR3 coding DNA: TGTGCCAGCAGCATTTCGGGCGGAGGGTGGGAGACCCAGTACTTC. This gives the protein CASSISGGGWETQYF.

J is TRBJ2-7 and V is TRBV2; D gene ambiguous. This CDR3 spans 12 amino acids. Germline lookup yields CDR1 SNHLY and CDR2 FYNNEI. Trimming took off 4 bases at V and 1 base at J, with 5 bases between the two ends. The CDR3: CASSAESYEQYF. The CDR3 region has the DNA TGTGCCAGCAGTGCGGAGTCCTACGAGCAGTACTTC.

This clone was seen once. The V call is TRBV6-1, the J call TRBJ2-7; the D is unclear. V was trimmed by 4 bases and J by 0 bases, leaving 4 bases between them. Germline CDR1 and CDR2: MNHNS and SASEGT. There are 12 residues in the CDR3. The CDR3 DNA is TGTGCCAGCAGTGCTAGCTCCTACGAGCAGTACTTC. This sequence encodes CASSASSYEQYF.

J is TRBJ1-5 and V is TRBV27, with 8 nucleotides matching TRBD1. This CDR3 contains 15 residues. Germline V CDR1 and CDR2: MNHEY, SMNVEV (reference sequence). Unmatched junction bases numbered 8, after V lost 4 bases and J lost 6 bases. The CDR3 loop reads CASSSLDRVGQPQHF. DNA for the CDR3: TGTGCCAGCAGTTCCCTGGACAGGGTAGGTCAGCCCCAGCATTTT.

CDR3 nucleotides: TGCGCCAGCAGCTTGGGGACAGGGGGGAACACCATATATTTT. It is translated as CASSLGTGGNTIYF. The chain links TRBV5-1 to TRBJ1-3; 10 bases match TRBD1. CDR1 and CDR2 (germline): SGHRS, YFSETQ. There are 14 residues in the CDR3. V shed 0 bases and J 7 bases; nucleotides not matched to a gene: 1.